The text below deals with one T cell receptor beta chain. This entry comes from a study of blood T cell repertoires in COVID-19. Background on the study: Samples taken during acute and convalescent COVID-19 were collected in the United States, Italy and Spain. PBMCs, B-cell-depleted T cells, or T cells were the source of the cDNA or gDNA that made up the material.

Original methodology: Amplified reference gene primers provided the basis for estimating nucleated cell counts. Assay used: immunoSEQ multiplex PCR; TCRdb lists only in-frame clones, some missing. For V, J and clone size, that table is used; D and trimming come from the DNA. This table has around 120,000 clones, more than 75% appearing once. V lost 4 bases to trimming and J lost 3 bases; unmatched junction nucleotides: 10. CDR1 is SGHTA, CDR2 FQGNSA, per germline. The CDR3 totals 17 residues. The sequenced sample consisted of peripheral blood. This TCR was recovered from a woman between 70 and 85 years old with acute or convalescent COVID-19. This chain joins TRBV7-2 and TRBJ2-3, with 10 positions matching TRBD1. The CDR3 coding sequence is TGTGCCAGCAGCTCTCGGACAGGGGGGATCCATACAGATACGCAGTATTTT. This sequence encodes CASSSRTGGIHTDTQYF.